The TCR beta chain described here comes from a study of shared clonotypes between healthy human individuals. For the study at large: Donors, aged 18 to 49, were a couple of women and a few men.

Donors included only healthy HIV-negative adults lacking recent acute infections or vaccinations. Of note for this clone: What it binds is not known.

There are 14 residues in the CDR3. From germline, CDR1 is SGHVS and CDR2 FQNEAQ. V gave up 1 base and J gave up 6 bases, with 13 bases separating them. Whole-study findings and limits: Among donors, the sharing of clonotypes was expected to be influenced by sequencing depth.

Study processing details: Filtering differed since immunoSEQ provided only junctions, with no quality scores. The method was immunoSEQ multiplex PCR; TCRdb's version includes in-frame clones alone and lacks a portion of them. That table is the source of V, J and clone size, and D and trimming were worked out from the DNA. The sample shows about 500,000 clones, 75% to 80% of them seen only once. The TCR originated in a middle-aged woman in good health. Some clones in this sample may be carry-over from other donors' samples. Sequencing input: PBMCs. The genes are TRBV7-8 and TRBJ2-7, with no clear D. The CDR3 DNA follows: TGTGCCAGCAGCTTAGGTTATAGCATCAGCGAGCAGTACTTC. Translation gives CASSLGYSISEQYF.